Included here is one T cell receptor (beta chain) sequence, with context. What it binds is unknown. The germline gives CDR1 SGHDT, CDR2 YYEEEE. V lost 0 bases and J 0 bases, leaving 15 bases between the germline ends. The CDR3 sequence is 17 residues long. The sample originates from a study of T cell responses to AZD1222 COVID-19 vaccine. Study results and limitations: The donor cohort was predominantly white British with a female majority, and clonal diversity may have been underestimated.

Sequencing was performed with immunoSEQ multiplex PCR; in TCRdb, only in-frame clones are kept and a portion is missing. The sample has 95,000 to 150,000 clones, around 85% seen once. The sequence came from an adult in good health. The chain carries TRBV5-6 and TRBJ1-1; maybe TRBD1 (5 bases). The sample was peripheral blood, taken on day 0 of AZD1222 vaccination. CDR3 in amino acids: CASSLGSGSGLNTEAFF. For the CDR3, the DNA is TGTGCCAGCAGCTTGGGCTCAGGGTCAGGTTTGAACACTGAAGCTTTCTTT.